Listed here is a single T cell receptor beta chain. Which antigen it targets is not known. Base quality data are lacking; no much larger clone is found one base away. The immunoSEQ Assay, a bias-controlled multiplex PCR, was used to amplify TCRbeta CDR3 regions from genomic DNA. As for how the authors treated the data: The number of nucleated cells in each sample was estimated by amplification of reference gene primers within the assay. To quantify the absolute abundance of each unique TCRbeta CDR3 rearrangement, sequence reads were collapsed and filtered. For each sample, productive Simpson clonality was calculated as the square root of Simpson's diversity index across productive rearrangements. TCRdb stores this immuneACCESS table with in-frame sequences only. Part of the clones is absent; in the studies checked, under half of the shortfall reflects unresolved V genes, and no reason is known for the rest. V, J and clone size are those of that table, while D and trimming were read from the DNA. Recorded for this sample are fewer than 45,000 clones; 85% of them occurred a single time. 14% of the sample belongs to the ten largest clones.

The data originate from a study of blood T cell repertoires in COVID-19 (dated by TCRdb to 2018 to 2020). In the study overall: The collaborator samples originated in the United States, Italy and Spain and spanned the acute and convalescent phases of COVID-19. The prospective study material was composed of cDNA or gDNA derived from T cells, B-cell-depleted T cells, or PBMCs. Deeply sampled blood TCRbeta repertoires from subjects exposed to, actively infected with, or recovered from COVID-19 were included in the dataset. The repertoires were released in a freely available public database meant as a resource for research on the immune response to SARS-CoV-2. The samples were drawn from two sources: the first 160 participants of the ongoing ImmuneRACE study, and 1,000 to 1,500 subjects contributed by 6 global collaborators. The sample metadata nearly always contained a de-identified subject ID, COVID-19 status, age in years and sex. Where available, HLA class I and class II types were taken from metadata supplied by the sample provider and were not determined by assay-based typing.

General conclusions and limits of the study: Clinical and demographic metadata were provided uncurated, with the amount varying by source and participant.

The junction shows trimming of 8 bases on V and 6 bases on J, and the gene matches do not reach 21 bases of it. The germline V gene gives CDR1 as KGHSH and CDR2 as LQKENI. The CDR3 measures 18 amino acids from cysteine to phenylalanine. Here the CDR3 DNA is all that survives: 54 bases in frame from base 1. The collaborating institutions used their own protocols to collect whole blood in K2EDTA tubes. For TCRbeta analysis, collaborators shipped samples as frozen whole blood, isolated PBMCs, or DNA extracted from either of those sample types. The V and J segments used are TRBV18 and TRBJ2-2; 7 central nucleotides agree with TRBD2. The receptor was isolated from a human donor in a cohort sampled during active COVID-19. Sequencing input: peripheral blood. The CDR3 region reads CASPLGPSGIFNAGELFF. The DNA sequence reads TGTGCCAGCCCGCTAGGGCCTAGCGGTATATTCAACGCCGGGGAGCTGTTTTTT.